This T cell receptor beta chain was documented in a study of human T cells and chemical hapten exposure. Study-level information: TCR yield per sample varied, mainly due to pooled library volumes.

In the authors' workflow: Counting gave a median of roughly 97,000 TCRs per sample, with values ranging from about 23,224 to 750,000. TCRdb re-called the RACE reads through MiXCR, storing one row per CDR3 protein. The V and J calls come from TCRdb's annotation, not from the publication. The sample lists a few hundred thousand distinct CDR3 sequences; about 6% were seen once. The length of the CDR3 is 13 residues. The V end lost 4 bases, the J end lost 4 bases, and 9 bases lay between the germline ends. Germline V gene sequence: CDR1 SGHTA, CDR2 FQGTGA. The time point: patch test 2, 6 weeks after DPC sensitization. The treatment: therapeutic diphenylcyclopropenone sensitization with weekly scalp DPC. RNA extraction used unfractionated whole blood as the source of total RNA.

This specimen consisted of whole blood, obtained in connection with sensitization to the hapten diphenylcyclopropenone (DPC). The receptor comes from a woman aged 18-29 years with alopecia areata. Some clones in this sample may be carry-over from other donors' samples. The chain uses TRBV7-3 and TRBJ2-3; possibly TRBD2 for D (6 bases). The CDR3 sequence: CASSSAGSDTQYF. The DNA of the CDR3 is TGTGCCAGCAGCTCCGCGGGGTCAGATACGCAGTATTTT.